Listed below are T cell receptor beta chains from one sample, sequenced in a study of T cell responses to AZD1222 COVID-19 vaccine. Sequenced by immunoSEQ multiplex PCR; TCRdb stores in-frame clones only, minus some. Of 140,000 to 150,000 clones in the sample, roughly nine tenths are singletons; the top ten hold roughly 4.7%. Specimen: peripheral blood, collected on day 0 of AZD1222 vaccination. These receptors were collected from an adult in good health. Both conserved end residues are trimmed from each CDR3.

V | CDR3
TRBV27 | ASSQSGRDYEQY
TRBV28 | ASSSPRDGAISFNYGYT
TRBV23-1 | ASSQSPTSGGQDTQY
TRBV2 | ASIGTAEKLF
TRBV19 | ASSHRTNSYNEQF
TRBV11-3 | ASSPLGGFRIKETQY
TRBV2 | ASSARGTTYNEQF
TRBV6-4 | ASHYSGRAEEQY
TRBV18 | ASSKADTGELF
TRBV6-2/TRBV6-3 | ASSDPNRDGYT
TRBV9 | ASSEGTPRNTEAF
TRBV19 | ASSIYGVGAPSGNTIY
TRBV14 | ASSQVTSTIYGYT
TRBV20-1 | SAIDRGSGNTIY
TRBV7-8 | ASSPPRRTSGRVFDEQF
TRBV6-5 | ASGTGHAETQY
TRBV9 | ASSVTGDSPLH
TRBV7-2 | ASSSRWGLYEKLF
TRBV7-9 | ASSRGLAGVRETQY
TRBV19 | ASSLPPEKLF
TRBV28 | ASSLGTMNTGELF
TRBV29-1 | SVDAGTDTQY
TRBV6-4 | ASSDSTGGFYEQY
TRBV28 | ASSPRTANYGYT
TRBV7-9 | ASMGYNYGYT
TRBV11-2 | ASSLEIGGTLH
TRBV7-6 | ASSLSGQGSYEQY
TRBV29-1 | SVEDRPYGYT
TRBV6-5 | ASSPLIGAYNEQF
TRBV6-5 | ASSPTRRREQY
TRBV7-9 | ASSLGLAGYNEQF
TRBV5-4 | ASSPTGTSRNEQF
TRBV18 | ASSPESRLNTEAF
TRBV23-1 | ASSLGGLEQY
TRBV19 | ASTGRINQPQH
TRBV11-2 | ASRDFGTPRYGYT
TRBV18 | ASSPQGQGGEKLF